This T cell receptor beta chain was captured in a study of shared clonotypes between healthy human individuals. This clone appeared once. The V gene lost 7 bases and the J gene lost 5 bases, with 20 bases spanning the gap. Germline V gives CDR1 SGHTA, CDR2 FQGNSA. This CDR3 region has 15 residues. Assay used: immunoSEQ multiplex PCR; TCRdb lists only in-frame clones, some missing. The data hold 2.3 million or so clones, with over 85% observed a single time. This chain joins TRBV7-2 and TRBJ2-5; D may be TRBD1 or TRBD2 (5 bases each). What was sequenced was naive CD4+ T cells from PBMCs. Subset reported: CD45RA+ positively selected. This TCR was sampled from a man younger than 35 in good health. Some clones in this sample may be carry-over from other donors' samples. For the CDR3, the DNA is TGTGCCAGCACCACGGGACCAACGCCGGGGGAGACCCAGTACTTC. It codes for CASTTGPTPGETQYF.